A selection of T cell receptor beta chains follows, all from one sample in a study of T cell changes during pregnancy in multiple sclerosis. Profiling relied on immunoSEQ multiplex PCR, and the TCRdb table lists in-frame clones only, not all of them. The sample includes roughly 47,000 clones, 80% to 90% seen only once; the top ten take 8.3%. The sample in question was CD8+ T cells from peripheral blood mononuclear cells, obtained in the second trimester of pregnancy. The receptors here all came from a female donor with multiple sclerosis, enrolled in a pregnancy study. Each CDR3 is given with its conserved first and last residue. Fields, in order: J gene, CDR3 length, clone size, D gene, V gene, CDR3 DNA, CDR3 protein. D genes are given only for firm matches. The size entry is marked missing in some rows and otherwise reads once, few, many or a size class.

TRBJ1-5 | 19 | . | . | TRBV21-1 | TGTGCCAGCAGCTTCCAGGGACAGGGACTGGGAGATAGCAATCAGCCCCAGCATTTT | CASSFQGQGLGDSNQPQHF
TRBJ2-7 | 14 | . | TRBD2 | TRBV4-1 | TGCGCCAGCAGCCCACTAGCGGGGTCCTACGAGCAGTACTTC | CASSPLAGSYEQYF
TRBJ2-7 | 17 | . | TRBD2 | TRBV4-1 | TGCGCCAGCAGCCAAACAAGCGGGGGGGCTGTCGCCTACGAGCAGTACTTC | CASSQTSGGAVAYEQYF
TRBJ2-5 | 13 | . | . | TRBV7-2 | TGTGCCAGCAGCTTTTCAGGGAGGGAGACCCAGTACTTC | CASSFSGRETQYF
TRBJ1-1 | 13 | . | . | TRBV27 | TGTGCCAGCACCCTCGGGGGGAACACTGAAGCTTTCTTT | CASTLGGNTEAFF
TRBJ2-7 | 16 | . | TRBD2 | TRBV5-4 | TGTGCCAGCAGCCCCTCGGGGGGGGCCGAGGGCTACGAGCAGTACTTC | CASSPSGGAEGYEQYF
TRBJ2-7 | 15 | once | . | TRBV2 | TGTGCCAGCAGCTACCGTGGGACTGGCACCTACGAGCAGTACTTC | CASSYRGTGTYEQYF
TRBJ2-1 | 15 | . | . | TRBV27 | TGTGCCAGCAGTCCCCAGGAGGAGGGGTCCAATGAGCAGTTCTTC | CASSPQEEGSNEQFF
TRBJ1-5 | 14 | . | . | TRBV5-6 | TGTGCCAGCAGCTACAGGGCCTTCGGTCAGCCCCAGCATTTT | CASSYRAFGQPQHF
TRBJ1-2 | 12 | . | . | TRBV12-1 | TGTGCCAGCTTCACCGGGACAGAAGGCTACACCTTC | CASFTGTEGYTF
TRBJ1-1 | 11 | . | . | TRBV20-1 | TGCAGTGCTAGCTTCCTCACTGAAGCTTTCTTT | CSASFLTEAFF
TRBJ2-7 | 16 | many | . | TRBV5-6 | TGTGCCAGCAGATTTTCCGGGACCACAGGGAGCGGCGAGCAGTACTTC | CASRFSGTTGSGEQYF
TRBJ1-1 | 14 | . | . | TRBV15 | TGTGCCACCAGCAGCCCATACGCGGGGACTGAAGCTTTCTTT | CATSSPYAGTEAFF
TRBJ1-1 | 15 | . | TRBD1 | TRBV27 | TGTGCCAGCAGTCCAGGACAGGGTTTGAACACTGAAGCTTTCTTT | CASSPGQGLNTEAFF
TRBJ2-7 | 14 | . | . | TRBV7-8 | TGTGCCAGCAGCCCCTTGAAAACAACCTACGAGCAGTACTTC | CASSPLKTTYEQYF
TRBJ1-2 | 16 | . | . | TRBV23-1 | . | CASSHLRARVNYGYTF
TRBJ2-7 | 14 | . | TRBD2 | TRBV19 | TGTGCCAGTAGTCAAGGCGGGGGAGACTACGAGCAGTACTTC | CASSQGGGDYEQYF
TRBJ1-1 | 15 | . | . | TRBV4-2 | TGTGCCAGCAGCCTTGCCAGCGCAGCAAACACTGAAGCTTTCTTT | CASSLASAANTEAFF
TRBJ1-1 | 15 | . | . | TRBV19 | TGTGCCAGTAGTATAGATTGGGGGCTGGTGACTGAAGCTTTCTTT | CASSIDWGLVTEAFF
TRBJ1-3 | 14 | few | . | TRBV9 | TGTGCCAGCAGCCCGACGGGGGATGGAAACACCATATATTTT | CASSPTGDGNTIYF
TRBJ2-7 | 15 | many | . | TRBV9 | TGTGCCAGCAGCGTAGGTGGTACAAGCTCCTACGAGCAGTACTTC | CASSVGGTSSYEQYF
TRBJ1-5 | 17 | . | TRBD1 | TRBV7-3 | TGTGCCAGCAGCTTCTCCAAACAGGGGAGTGGCAATCAGCCCCAGCATTTT | CASSFSKQGSGNQPQHF
TRBJ2-7 | 18 | . | TRBD1 | TRBV13 | TGTGCCAGCAGCTTGGCTGGGCAGGGGGCCCCTTACACCTACGAGCAGTACTTC | CASSLAGQGAPYTYEQYF
TRBJ1-2 | 14 | . | . | TRBV7-8 | TGTGCCAGCAGCTTGGGGGGGGCTAACTATGGCTACACCTTC | CASSLGGANYGYTF
TRBJ1-2 | 12 | . | . | TRBV9 | TGTGCCAGCAGCGTACAGGGCGATGGCTACACCTTC | CASSVQGDGYTF
TRBJ1-1 | 12 | . | . | TRBV28 | TGTGCCAGCAAATCAGGGGACACTGAAGCTTTCTTT | CASKSGDTEAFF
TRBJ2-1 | 17 | . | . | TRBV7-6 | TGTGCCAGCAGTCCCTTACACCAGGTGAGCTCCTACAATGAGCAGTTCTTC | CASSPLHQVSSYNEQFF
TRBJ2-7 | 13 | . | TRBD1 | TRBV7-6 | TGTGCCAGCAGCTTACAGGGGGCGTACGAGCAGTACTTC | CASSLQGAYEQYF
TRBJ2-7 | 13 | . | . | TRBV11-1 | TGTGCCAGCAGCTCCGGTCAGGTCTACGAGCAGTACTTC | CASSSGQVYEQYF
TRBJ2-7 | 15 | . | TRBD2 | TRBV27 | TGTGCCAGCAGTTTAACCGGACTAGCGGGACTCGAGCAGTACTTC | CASSLTGLAGLEQYF
TRBJ2-3 | 14 | . | . | TRBV7-3 | TGTGCCAGCAGCTCCGGGGTTAACACAGATACGCAGTATTTT | CASSSGVNTDTQYF
TRBJ2-2 | 15 | . | TRBD1 | TRBV7-6 | TGTGCCAGCAGCTTAGGCCCACAGGGGACCGGGGAGCTGTTTTTT | CASSLGPQGTGELFF
TRBJ1-5 | 15 | few | . | TRBV6-5 | TGTGCCAGCAGTTACAGCGGGGAGGGCAATCAGCCCCAGCATTTT | CASSYSGEGNQPQHF
TRBJ2-1 | 14 | . | . | TRBV10-3 | TGTGCCATCAGCGACCGGGAACCCTACAATGAGCAGTTCTTC | CAISDREPYNEQFF
TRBJ2-1 | 17 | . | . | TRBV11-3 | TGTGCCAGCAGCAAAGGATCGGGGGAGAGCTCCTACAATGAGCAGTTCTTC | CASSKGSGESSYNEQFF
TRBJ2-6 | 17 | . | . | TRBV2 | TGTGCCCGACGGGATCTGGGTCCCTCCGGGGGGGCCAACGTCCTGACTTTC | CARRDLGPSGGANVLTF
TRBJ2-3 | 15 | . | . | TRBV14 | TGTGCCAGCAGCCAAGGTGGCAGGCCAACAGATACGCAGTATTTT | CASSQGGRPTDTQYF
TRBJ2-1 | 15 | few | . | TRBV9 | TGTGCCAGCAGCGTTAGGGCGGGGGCCCCGGGGGAGCAGTTCTTC | CASSVRAGAPGEQFF
TRBJ1-1 | 16 | few | . | TRBV4-1 | TGCGCCAGCAGCCATAGGGGGGGAAACACGAACACTGAAGCTTTCTTT | CASSHRGGNTNTEAFF
TRBJ1-1 | 14 | . | . | TRBV4-1 | TGCGCCAGCAGCCCCTGGGGGGGTAACGCTGAAGCTTTCTTT | CASSPWGGNAEAFF
TRBJ1-2 | 14 | . | TRBD1 | TRBV19 | TGTGCCAGTAGAGCGACAGGGGAGGACTATGGCTACACCTTC | CASRATGEDYGYTF
TRBJ1-5 | 15 | few | . | TRBV6-6 | TGTGCCAGCTCCCCCCTGGGGCTAGGAAATCAGCCCCAGCATTTT | CASSPLGLGNQPQHF
TRBJ2-1 | 16 | . | TRBD2 | TRBV7-9 | TGTGCCAGCAGCTTTGCGGGAAGCGGGGGGCACAATGAGCAGTTCTTC | CASSFAGSGGHNEQFF
TRBJ1-1 | 14 | . | . | TRBV25-1 | TGTGCCAGCAGTGATAGCGGGGGCTGGTCTGAAGCTTTCTTT | CASSDSGGWSEAFF
TRBJ1-4 | 14 | . | TRBD1 | TRBV2 | TGTGCCAGCAGTGAGGTCACGGACAGGGTAAAACTGTTTTTT | CASSEVTDRVKLFF
TRBJ2-7 | 14 | . | TRBD1 | TRBV13 | TGTGCCAGCAGCTCCGGGACAGGGGCCAACGAGCAGTACTTC | CASSSGTGANEQYF
TRBJ1-5 | 18 | once | TRBD1 | TRBV5-4 | TGTGCCAGCATCAAACAAGACAGGGGGGGTAAGAGCAATCAGCCCCAGCATTTT | CASIKQDRGGKSNQPQHF
TRBJ2-1 | 16 | . | . | TRBV11-1 | TGTGCCAGCAGCTTATTGGAGGGACTTCAGTCTTATGAGCAGTTCTTC | CASSLLEGLQSYEQFF
TRBJ1-5 | 14 | few | . | TRBV7-8 | TGTGCCAGCAGCCCGCTAGGGGGTAATCAGCCCCAGCATTTT | CASSPLGGNQPQHF
TRBJ2-5 | 12 | . | . | TRBV29-1 | TGCAGCGTTGATTCAGGGCTGGGGACCCAGTACTTC | CSVDSGLGTQYF
TRBJ2-6 | 15 | . | . | TRBV19 | TGTGCCAGTACATTGGGGAGCTCTGGGGCCAACGTCCTGACTTTC | CASTLGSSGANVLTF
TRBJ1-1 | 15 | . | TRBD1 | TRBV4-1 | TGCGCCAGCAGCCAGCAACAGGGGGCGAGGACTGAAGCTTTCTTT | CASSQQQGARTEAFF
TRBJ2-7 | 14 | . | . | TRBV14 | TGTGCCAGCAGCCCGTACAGGGACGGCTACGAGCAGTACTTC | CASSPYRDGYEQYF
TRBJ2-1 | 14 | . | . | TRBV14 | TGTGCCAGCAGCCAAGATCTGGCCGGGAATGAGCAGTTCTTC | CASSQDLAGNEQFF
TRBJ1-1 | 15 | . | TRBD1 | TRBV6-1 | TGTGCCAGCAGTGATCCGGGACAGGGGGTCGCTGAAGCTTTCTTT | CASSDPGQGVAEAFF